A single sample gave rise to the 12 T cell receptor beta chains below, sequenced in a study of cytomegalovirus exposure and HLA in healthy donors. A multiplex PCR was run with 60 Vbeta primers and 13 Jbeta primers. Sequencing used immunoSEQ multiplex PCR; TCRdb keeps in-frame clones, though not all of them. Its table records about 64,000 clones. The sequencing sample was made of PBMCs. The receptor source for this set is a woman younger than 30 in good health and CMV-seronegative.

The J gene is TRBJ2-7, the V gene TRBV10-1; TRBD1 is a possible D gene (5 bases). The germline V and J ends were trimmed by 5 bases and 4 bases, with 15 bases remaining between them. The CDR3 extends over 14 amino acids. CDR1 WNHNN and CDR2 SYGVQD come from the germline V gene (reference sequence). This CDR3 reads CASSPAGLGYEQYF. CDR3 nucleotide sequence: TGCGCCAGCAGTCCGGCAGGGCTGGGTTACGAGCAGTACTTC.

The chain uses TRBV9 and TRBJ1-1; a possible D gene is TRBD1 (6 bases). The CDR3 length is 14 residues. CDR1 SGDLS and CDR2 YYNGEE come from the germline V gene. Trimming pared 5 bases from V and 2 bases from J, leaving 13 bases between. DNA for the CDR3: TGTGCCAGCAGTATAGGACAGCGAAACACTGAAGCTTTCTTT. Translated, it gives CASSIGQRNTEAFF.

The V gene is TRBV10-3, the J gene TRBJ1-2; TRBD1 agrees at 8 bases. Germline V gives CDR1 ENHRY, CDR2 SYGVKD. The CDR3 has 13 amino acids. After removal of 6 bases from V and 3 bases from J, the junction contained 3 bases not matched to a gene. CDR3 region: CAIRKDRDYGYTF. The CDR3 DNA is TGTGCCATCAGGAAGGACAGGGACTATGGCTACACCTTC.

This chain uses TRBV2 with TRBJ2-2; 7 nucleotides match TRBD2. V shed 2 bases, J shed 5 bases, and the junction held 2 bases outside the gene matches. Germline CDR1 is SNHLY and CDR2 is FYNNEI. This CDR3 has 14 residues. This chain's CDR3 is CASSEWEGTGELFF. CDR3 sequence (DNA): TGTGCCAGCAGTGAATGGGAGGGAACCGGGGAGCTGTTTTTT.

The J gene is TRBJ2-7, the V gene TRBV19, with D maybe TRBD2 (6 bases). This CDR3 region has 15 residues. V lost 3 bases to trimming and J lost 0 bases, with 12 bases between them. Germline V lookup: CDR1 LNHDA, CDR2 SQIVND (reference sequence). In nucleotides, the CDR3 is TGTGCCAGTAGTATCAATGGGGGGAGCTCCTACGAGCAGTACTTC. As protein: CASSINGGSSYEQYF.

In DNA, the CDR3 is TGTGCCAGCAGCCTGTCGGGCTGGAGGGGGGGGGATGGCTACACCTTC. Protein: CASSLSGWRGGDGYTF. The chain is built from TRBV13 and TRBJ1-2, with D possibly matching TRBD1 (6 bases). CDR3 size: 16 residues. CDR1 is PRHDT and CDR2 is FYEKMQ in the germline V gene (reference sequence). Trimming took off 5 bases at V and 6 bases at J, with 22 bases between the two ends. Full variable domain (missing parts from reference TRBV13 and TRBJ1-2): AAGVIQSPRHLIKEKRETATLKCYPIPRHDTVYWYQQGPGQDPQFLISFYEKMQSDKGSIPDRFSAQQFSDYHSELNMSSLELGDSALYFCASSLSGWRGGDGYTFGSGTRLTVV.

As concerns this clone: At the DNA level, this CDR3 is encoded by other sequences in the same sample as well. The J gene is TRBJ1-6, the V gene TRBV7-9, with 8 positions matching TRBD1. CDR3 length equals 15 residues. Germline CDR1 is SEHNR and CDR2 is FQNEAQ (reference sequence). V trimming: 1 base; J trimming: 11 bases; junction bases outside the gene matches: 7. The CDR3 nucleotides are TGTGCCAGCAGCTTAGAGGGACAGGTTAGCCCACCCCTCCACTTT. Translated, it gives CASSLEGQVSPPLHF.

The chain links TRBV6-5 to TRBJ1-1; maybe TRBD1 (6 bases). V was trimmed by 9 bases and J by 0 bases, leaving 14 bases between them. Germline-derived CDR1 and CDR2 are MNHEY and SVGAGI. The length of the CDR3 is 14 residues. CDR3 DNA: TGTGCCAGTGTGTTGGACAGATTGAACACTGAAGCTTTCTTT. It is translated as CASVLDRLNTEAFF.

The chain recombines TRBV23-1 with TRBJ2-2; D possibly corresponds to TRBD1 (6 bases). TRBV23-1 is sorted into the ORF group, with uncertain function. This CDR3 has 15 residues. V dropped 7 bases and J dropped 0 bases, with 12 bases sitting between them. Here the CDR3 reads CASTRGHPNTGELFF. The CDR3 bases are TGCGCCAGCACCCGGGGACACCCGAACACCGGGGAGCTGTTTTTT.

For the CDR3, the DNA is TGCGCCAGCAGCTTGGCCGGGACAGGCTCCTACAATGAGCAGTTCTTC. It specifies CASSLAGTGSYNEQFF. The chain combines TRBV5-1 with TRBJ2-1; TRBD1 agrees at 8 bases. Germline values: CDR1 SGHRS, CDR2 YFSETQ. J gave up 0 bases and V 0 bases, and 2 bases lay outside the gene matches. The CDR3 is made up of 16 amino acids.

The chain employs TRBV6-1 and TRBJ2-3; D possibly corresponds to TRBD1 (6 bases). Trimming stripped 1 base from V and 4 bases from J, with 12 bases between. The CDR3 length is 15 residues. Germline CDR1 and CDR2: MNHNS and SASEGT. The CDR3 nucleotides read TGTGCCAGCAGTGAAGGCAGGGGCGGTGCAGATACGCAGTATTTT. Amino acids: CASSEGRGGADTQYF.

The chain has TRBV10-3 and TRBJ1-2; TRBD1 matches 8 bases. This CDR3 spans 16 amino acids. CDR1 is ENHRY, CDR2 SYGVKD, per germline. V shed 4 bases and J 3 bases; nucleotides not matched to a gene: 10. CDR3 bases: TGTGCCATCAGTGCAAGACAGGGACAGGAAGACTATGGCTACACCTTC. Translated, it gives CAISARQGQEDYGYTF.